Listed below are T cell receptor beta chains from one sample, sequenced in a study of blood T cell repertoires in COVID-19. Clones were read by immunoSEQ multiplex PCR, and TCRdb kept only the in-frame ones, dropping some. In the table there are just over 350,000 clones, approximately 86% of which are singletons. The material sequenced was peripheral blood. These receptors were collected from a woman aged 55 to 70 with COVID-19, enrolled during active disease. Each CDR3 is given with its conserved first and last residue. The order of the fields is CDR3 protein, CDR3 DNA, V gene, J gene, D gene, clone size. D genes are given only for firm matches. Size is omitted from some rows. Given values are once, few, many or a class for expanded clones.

CDR3aa: CASSKPRRGLWLGSYNEQFF
CDR3nt: TGTGCCAGCAGTAAACCGAGGCGGGGTTTATGGTTAGGGTCCTACAATGAGCAGTTCTTC
v_gene: TRBV28
j_gene: TRBJ2-1
d_gene: NA
abundance: NA

CDR3aa: CASSQVGDRGFTLQYF
CDR3nt: TGTGCCAGCAGCCAAGTGGGGGACAGGGGGTTTACGTTGCAGTACTTC
v_gene: TRBV4-2
j_gene: TRBJ2-7
d_gene: TRBD1
abundance: few

CDR3aa: CASSLWGGDGYTF
CDR3nt: TGCGCCAGCAGCTTATGGGGGGGAGATGGCTACACCTTC
v_gene: TRBV5-1
j_gene: TRBJ1-2
d_gene: NA
abundance: once

CDR3aa: CASSGRDSRFLPSPLHF
CDR3nt: TGTGCCAGCAGTGGCCGGGACAGCCGTTTTTTGCCTTCACCCCTCCACTTT
v_gene: TRBV6-1
j_gene: TRBJ1-6
d_gene: TRBD1
abundance: once

CDR3aa: CASSSAGGTGEQYF
CDR3nt: TGTGCCAGCAGTTCCGCGGGGGGGACGGGGGAGCAGTACTTC
v_gene: TRBV27
j_gene: TRBJ2-7
d_gene: TRBD2
abundance: NA

CDR3aa: CASSSFNQPQHF
CDR3nt: TGTGCCAGCAGTTCCTTCAATCAGCCCCAGCATTTT
v_gene: TRBV27
j_gene: TRBJ1-5
d_gene: NA
abundance: NA

CDR3aa: CASSPLAGRGGYTF
CDR3nt: TGTGCCAGCAGCCCCCTGGCAGGGCGGGGTGGCTACACCTTC
v_gene: TRBV3-1/TRBV3-2
j_gene: TRBJ1-2
d_gene: NA
abundance: few

CDR3aa: CASSVRGAENTGELFF
CDR3nt: TGTGCCAGCAGCGTAAGAGGAGCGGAGAACACCGGGGAGCTGTTTTTT
v_gene: TRBV9
j_gene: TRBJ2-2
d_gene: NA
abundance: NA

CDR3aa: CASRGGRGGYTF
CDR3nt: TGTGCCAGTAGAGGAGGACGGGGTGGCTACACCTTC
v_gene: TRBV19
j_gene: TRBJ1-2
d_gene: NA
abundance: few

CDR3aa: CGSQPRSSGANVLTF
CDR3nt: TGTGGTAGCCAGCCAAGGAGCTCTGGGGCCAACGTCCTGACTTTC
v_gene: TRBV30
j_gene: TRBJ2-6
d_gene: NA
abundance: NA

CDR3aa: CASRSQGGYNEQFF
CDR3nt: TGTGCCAGCAGATCACAGGGGGGGTACAATGAGCAGTTCTTC
v_gene: TRBV6-6
j_gene: TRBJ2-1
d_gene: NA
abundance: NA

CDR3aa: CASSSLGTDYSGANVLTF
CDR3nt: TGTGCCAGCAGCTCCTTGGGGACGGACTACTCTGGGGCCAACGTCCTGACTTTC
v_gene: TRBV7-9
j_gene: TRBJ2-6
d_gene: NA
abundance: NA

CDR3aa: CAWNRGNTEAFF
CDR3nt: TGTGCCTGGAATCGAGGAAACACTGAAGCTTTCTTT
v_gene: TRBV30
j_gene: TRBJ1-1
d_gene: NA
abundance: few

CDR3aa: CASSRQGEKLFF
CDR3nt: TGTGCCAGTTCTAGACAGGGGGAAAAACTGTTTTTT
v_gene: TRBV19
j_gene: TRBJ1-4
d_gene: TRBD1
abundance: NA

CDR3aa: CASSPWVGTSNTEAFF
CDR3nt: TGTGCCAGCAGCCCCTGGGTCGGGACTTCGAACACTGAAGCTTTCTTT
v_gene: TRBV16
j_gene: TRBJ1-1
d_gene: NA
abundance: NA

CDR3aa: CASSLDLQGSSYEQYF
CDR3nt: TGTGCCAGCAGCTTGGACTTACAGGGGAGCTCCTACGAGCAGTACTTC
v_gene: TRBV7-2
j_gene: TRBJ2-7
d_gene: TRBD1
abundance: once

CDR3aa: CASSQAPVAQPQHF
CDR3nt: TGCGCCAGCAGCCAAGCTCCCGTAGCTCAGCCCCAGCATTTT
v_gene: TRBV4-1
j_gene: TRBJ1-5
d_gene: NA
abundance: NA

CDR3aa: CASSFDYTYEQYF
CDR3nt: TGTGCCAGCAGTTTTGACTATACCTACGAGCAGTACTTC
v_gene: TRBV28
j_gene: TRBJ2-7
d_gene: NA
abundance: NA

CDR3aa: CASSYREGGEQYF
CDR3nt: TGTGCCAGCAGTTACAGGGAGGGCGGCGAGCAGTACTTC
v_gene: TRBV27
j_gene: TRBJ2-7
d_gene: NA
abundance: NA

CDR3aa: CASSLGGSIGYTF
CDR3nt: TGCGCCAGCAGCTTGGGAGGGTCGATTGGCTACACCTTC
v_gene: TRBV5-1
j_gene: TRBJ1-2
d_gene: NA
abundance: NA

CDR3aa: CASSWGTGDTDTQYF
CDR3nt: TGTGCCAGCAGTTGGGGGACAGGAGACACAGATACGCAGTATTTT
v_gene: TRBV6-2/TRBV6-3
j_gene: TRBJ2-3
d_gene: TRBD1
abundance: NA

CDR3aa: CASGTGTGTGNTIYF
CDR3nt: TGTGCCAGCGGAACCGGGACAGGGACTGGAAACACCATATATTTT
v_gene: TRBV6-5
j_gene: TRBJ1-3
d_gene: TRBD1
abundance: NA

CDR3aa: CASGAFAGVEAFF
CDR3nt: TGTGCTAGTGGGGCTTTCGCAGGGGTTGAAGCTTTCTTT
v_gene: TRBV12-5
j_gene: TRBJ1-1
d_gene: NA
abundance: NA

CDR3aa: CASSLKLPPFGELFF
CDR3nt: TGTGCCAGCAGCTTAAAACTGCCTCCCTTTGGGGAGCTGTTTTTT
v_gene: TRBV13
j_gene: TRBJ2-2
d_gene: NA
abundance: NA

CDR3aa: CASRERTSGSTDTQYF
CDR3nt: TGTGCCAGCAGAGAGCGGACTAGCGGTTCCACAGATACGCAGTATTTT
v_gene: TRBV2
j_gene: TRBJ2-3
d_gene: TRBD2
abundance: NA

CDR3aa: CASSVATYTEAFF
CDR3nt: TGCGCCAGCAGTGTGGCCACGTACACTGAAGCTTTCTTT
v_gene: TRBV10-1
j_gene: TRBJ1-1
d_gene: NA
abundance: NA

CDR3aa: CASQQDSSYEQYF
CDR3nt: TGTGCCAGCCAGCAGGATAGCTCCTACGAGCAGTACTTC
v_gene: TRBV2
j_gene: TRBJ2-7
d_gene: NA
abundance: NA

CDR3aa: CASSRTGSYNEQFF
CDR3nt: TGTGCCAGCAGCCGGACAGGGAGCTACAATGAGCAGTTCTTC
v_gene: TRBV7-9
j_gene: TRBJ2-1
d_gene: TRBD1
abundance: NA

CDR3aa: CASSLAKGGLPTYEQYF
CDR3nt: TGCGCCAGCAGCTTGGCCAAAGGGGGACTACCCACCTACGAGCAGTACTTC
v_gene: TRBV5-1
j_gene: TRBJ2-7
d_gene: NA
abundance: NA

CDR3aa: CASRQTGSGYTF
CDR3nt: TGTGCCAGCAGACAAACAGGGAGTGGCTACACCTTC
v_gene: TRBV5-8
j_gene: TRBJ1-2
d_gene: NA
abundance: once

CDR3aa: CASSLGSGADQETQYF
CDR3nt: TGCGCCAGCAGCTTGGGAAGCGGGGCTGATCAAGAGACCCAGTACTTC
v_gene: TRBV5-1
j_gene: TRBJ2-5
d_gene: TRBD2
abundance: NA